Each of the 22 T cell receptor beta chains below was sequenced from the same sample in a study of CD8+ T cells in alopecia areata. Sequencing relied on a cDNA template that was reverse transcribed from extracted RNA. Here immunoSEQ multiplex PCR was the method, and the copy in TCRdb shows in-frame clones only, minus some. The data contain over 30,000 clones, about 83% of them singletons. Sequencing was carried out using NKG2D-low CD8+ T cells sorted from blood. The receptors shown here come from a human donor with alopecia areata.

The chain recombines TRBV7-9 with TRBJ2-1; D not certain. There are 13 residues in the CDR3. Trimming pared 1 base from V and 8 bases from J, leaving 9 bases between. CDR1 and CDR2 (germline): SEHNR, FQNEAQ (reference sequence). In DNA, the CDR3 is TGTGCCAGCAGCTTAGTAAGGTTAGATGAGCAGTTCTTC. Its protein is CASSLVRLDEQFF.

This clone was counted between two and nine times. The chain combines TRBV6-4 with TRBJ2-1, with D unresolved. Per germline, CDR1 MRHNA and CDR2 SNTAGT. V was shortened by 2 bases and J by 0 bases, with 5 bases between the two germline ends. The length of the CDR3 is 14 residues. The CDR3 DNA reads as TGTGCCAGCAGTGACCTGAGCTCCTACAATGAGCAGTTCTTC. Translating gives CASSDLSSYNEQFF.

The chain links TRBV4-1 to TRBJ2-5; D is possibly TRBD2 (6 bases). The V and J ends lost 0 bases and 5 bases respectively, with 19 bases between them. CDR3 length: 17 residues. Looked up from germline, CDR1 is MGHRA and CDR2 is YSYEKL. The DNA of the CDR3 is TGCGCCAGCAGCCAAGATGCAGGGACCAGGGCGGGGGAGACCCAGTACTTC. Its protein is CASSQDAGTRAGETQYF.

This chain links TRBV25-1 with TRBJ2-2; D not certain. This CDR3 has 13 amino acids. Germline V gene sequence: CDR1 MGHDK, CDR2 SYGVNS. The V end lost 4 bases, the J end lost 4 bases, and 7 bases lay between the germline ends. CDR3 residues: CASSGASTGELFF. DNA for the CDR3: TGTGCCAGCAGTGGTGCCTCCACCGGGGAGCTGTTTTTT.

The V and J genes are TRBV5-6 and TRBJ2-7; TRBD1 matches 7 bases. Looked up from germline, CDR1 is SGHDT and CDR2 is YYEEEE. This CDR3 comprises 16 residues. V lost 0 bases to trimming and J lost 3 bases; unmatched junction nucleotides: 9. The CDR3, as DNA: TGTGCCAGCAGCTTGGAAGGCTGGACAGGACGCTACGAGCAGTACTTC. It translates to CASSLEGWTGRYEQYF. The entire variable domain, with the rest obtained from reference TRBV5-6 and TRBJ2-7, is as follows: DAGVTQSPTHLIKTRGQQVTLRCSPKSGHDTVSWYQQALGQGPQFIFQYYEEEERQRGNFPDRFSGHQFPNYSSELNVNALLLGDSALYLCASSLEGWTGRYEQYFGPGTRLTVT.

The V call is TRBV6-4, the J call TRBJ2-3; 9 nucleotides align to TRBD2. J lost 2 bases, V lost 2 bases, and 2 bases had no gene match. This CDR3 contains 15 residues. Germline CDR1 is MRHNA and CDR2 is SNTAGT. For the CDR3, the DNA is TGTGCCAGCAGTGACGGCGGGGGGGACACAGATACGCAGTATTTT. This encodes CASSDGGGDTDTQYF.

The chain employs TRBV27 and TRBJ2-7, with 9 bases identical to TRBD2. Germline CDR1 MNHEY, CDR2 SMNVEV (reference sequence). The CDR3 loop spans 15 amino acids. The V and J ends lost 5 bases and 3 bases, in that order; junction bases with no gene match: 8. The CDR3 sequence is CASSALAGILYEQYF. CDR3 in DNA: TGTGCCAGCAGTGCTCTAGCGGGGATCCTCTACGAGCAGTACTTC.

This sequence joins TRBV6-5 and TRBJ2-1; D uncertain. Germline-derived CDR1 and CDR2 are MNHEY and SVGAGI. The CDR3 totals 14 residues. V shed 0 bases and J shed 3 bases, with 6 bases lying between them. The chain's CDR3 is CASSYSGYYNEQFF. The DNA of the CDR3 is TGTGCCAGCAGTTACTCGGGGTACTACAATGAGCAGTTCTTC.

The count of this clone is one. The CDR3 DNA sequence: TGCGCCAGCAGCCCTACCGGGCTATCCCCTGAGGATACGCAGTATTTT. Translating it yields CASSPTGLSPEDTQYF. The chain has TRBV5-1 and TRBJ2-3, with no clear D. CDR3 length equals 16 residues. Trimming stripped 4 bases from V and 6 bases from J, with 21 bases between. CDR1 and CDR2 from the germline V gene are SGHRS and YFSETQ.

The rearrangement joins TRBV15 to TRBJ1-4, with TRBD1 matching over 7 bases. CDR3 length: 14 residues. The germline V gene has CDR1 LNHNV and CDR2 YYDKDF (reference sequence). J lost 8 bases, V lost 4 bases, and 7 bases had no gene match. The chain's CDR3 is CATSTDREKEKLFF. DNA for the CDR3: TGTGCCACCAGCACCGACAGGGAGAAGGAAAAACTGTTTTTT. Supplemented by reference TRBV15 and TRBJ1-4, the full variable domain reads DAMVIQNPRYQVTQFGKPVTLSCSQTLNHNVMYWYQQKSSQAPKLLFHYYDKDFNNEADTPDNFQSRRPNTSFCFLDIRSPGLGDTAMYLCATSTDREKEKLFFGSGTQLSVL.

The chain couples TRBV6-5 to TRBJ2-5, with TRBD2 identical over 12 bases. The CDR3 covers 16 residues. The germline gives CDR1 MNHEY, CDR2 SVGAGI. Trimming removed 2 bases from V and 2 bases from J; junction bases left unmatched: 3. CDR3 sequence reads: CASSYPGTSGQETQYF. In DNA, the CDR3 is TGTGCCAGCAGTTACCCCGGGACTAGCGGGCAAGAGACCCAGTACTTC.

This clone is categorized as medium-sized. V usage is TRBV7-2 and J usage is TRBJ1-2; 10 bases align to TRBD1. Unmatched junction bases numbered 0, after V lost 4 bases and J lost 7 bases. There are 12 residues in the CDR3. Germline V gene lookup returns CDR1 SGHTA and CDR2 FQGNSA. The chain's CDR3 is CASSWDRGGYTF. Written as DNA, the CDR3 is TGTGCCAGCAGCTGGGACAGGGGTGGCTACACCTTC.

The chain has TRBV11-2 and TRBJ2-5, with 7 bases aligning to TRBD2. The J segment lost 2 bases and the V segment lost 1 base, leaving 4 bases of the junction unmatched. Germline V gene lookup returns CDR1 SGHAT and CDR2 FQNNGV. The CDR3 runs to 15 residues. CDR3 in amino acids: CASSLGGRGQETQYF. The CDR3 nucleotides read TGTGCCAGCAGCTTAGGCGGGAGAGGTCAAGAGACCCAGTACTTC.

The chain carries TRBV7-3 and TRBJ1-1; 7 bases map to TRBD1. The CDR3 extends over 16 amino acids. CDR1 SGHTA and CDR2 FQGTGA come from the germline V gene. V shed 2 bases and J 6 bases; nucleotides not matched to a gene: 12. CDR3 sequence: CASSLLRVGGGSEAFF. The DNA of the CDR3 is TGTGCCAGCAGCTTATTAAGGGTAGGGGGCGGTTCTGAAGCTTTCTTT.

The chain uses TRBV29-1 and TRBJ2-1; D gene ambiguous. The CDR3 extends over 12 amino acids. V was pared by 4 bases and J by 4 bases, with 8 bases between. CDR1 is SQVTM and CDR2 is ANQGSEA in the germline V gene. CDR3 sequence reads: CSVVATYNEQFF. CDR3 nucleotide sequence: TGCAGCGTTGTGGCTACATACAATGAGCAGTTCTTC.

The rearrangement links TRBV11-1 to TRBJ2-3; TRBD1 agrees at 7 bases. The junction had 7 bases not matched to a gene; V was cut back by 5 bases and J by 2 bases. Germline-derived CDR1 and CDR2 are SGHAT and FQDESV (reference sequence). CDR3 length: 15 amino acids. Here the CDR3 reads CASSVGTVYTDTQYF. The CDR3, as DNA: TGTGCCAGCAGCGTCGGGACAGTCTACACAGATACGCAGTATTTT.

The CDR3 nucleotides read TGCGCCAGCCAAACCGGGCCTCGCACCGGGGAGCTGTTTTTT. This sequence encodes CASQTGPRTGELFF. The V and J genes are TRBV4-1 and TRBJ2-2; D remains unclear. CDR1 is MGHRA and CDR2 is YSYEKL in the germline V gene. The CDR3 extends over 14 amino acids. V lost 8 bases and J 4 bases, leaving 14 bases between the germline ends.

The DNA for the CDR3 is TGTGCCAGCAGCCAAGTGGATGAGACCCAGTACTTC. The encoded protein is CASSQVDETQYF. The gene calls are TRBV14 and TRBJ2-5; D ambiguous. Germline values: CDR1 SGHDN, CDR2 FVKESK. V lost 1 base to trimming and J lost 5 bases, with 5 bases between them. The CDR3 runs 12 residues.

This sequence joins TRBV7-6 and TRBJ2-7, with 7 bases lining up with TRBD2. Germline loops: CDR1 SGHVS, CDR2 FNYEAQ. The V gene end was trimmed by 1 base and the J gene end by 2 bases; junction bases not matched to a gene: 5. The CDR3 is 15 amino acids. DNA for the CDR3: TGTGCCAGCAGCTTAGGGGAGGGTATCCCCTACGAGCAGTACTTC. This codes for CASSLGEGIPYEQYF.

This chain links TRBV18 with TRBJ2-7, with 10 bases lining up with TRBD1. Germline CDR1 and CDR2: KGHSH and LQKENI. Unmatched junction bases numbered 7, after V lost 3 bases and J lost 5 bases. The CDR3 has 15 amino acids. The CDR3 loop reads CASSPTTGGSDEQYF. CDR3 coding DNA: TGTGCCAGCTCACCCACGACAGGGGGCAGCGACGAGCAGTACTTC.

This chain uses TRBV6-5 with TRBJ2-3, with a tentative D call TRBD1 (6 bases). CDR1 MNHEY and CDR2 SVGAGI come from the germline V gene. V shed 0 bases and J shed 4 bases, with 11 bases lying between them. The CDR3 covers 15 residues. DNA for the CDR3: TGTGCCAGCAGTTACTCGGGGGCTGACGCAGATACGCAGTATTTT. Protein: CASSYSGADADTQYF.

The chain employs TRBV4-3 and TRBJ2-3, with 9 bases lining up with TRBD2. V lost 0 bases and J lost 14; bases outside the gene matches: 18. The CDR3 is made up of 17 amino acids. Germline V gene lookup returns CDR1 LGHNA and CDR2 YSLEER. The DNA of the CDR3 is TGCGCCAGCAGCCAAGATACTAGCGGGTGGGCAACCCCTCGCAGGTATTTT. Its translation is CASSQDTSGWATPRRYF.